A selection of T cell receptor beta chains follows, all from one sample in a study of cytotoxic CD8 clonotypes in ibrutinib-treated CLL. Using immunoSEQ multiplex PCR, the repertoire was profiled, and TCRdb retains in-frame clones only, with some absent. The sample contains more than 200,000 clones, roughly 73% of which appear only once. Sequenced here: PBMCs, sampled after 12 months of ibrutinib treatment. Receptors were obtained from a human donor with chronic lymphocytic leukemia. Both conserved end residues are part of each CDR3. Fields, in order: clone size, J gene, V gene, D gene, CDR3 DNA, CDR3 protein. The D gene is left open where the match is weak. A clone size is listed for some rows: how often the clone was seen (once, few, many), or a class if it is expanded.

>-|TRBJ2-1|TRBV5-1|TRBD2
TGCGCCAGCAGCCAATCACTAGCGGGAGAGAATGAGCAGTTCTTC
CASSQSLAGENEQFF
>-|TRBJ2-5|TRBV18|-
TGTGCCAGCTCACCAAGGGCCGATGCTGGAGAGACCCAGTACTTC
CASSPRADAGETQYF
>-|TRBJ2-1|TRBV4-1|TRBD2
TGCGCCAGCAGCCAAAACACAGGACTAGCCTACAATGAGCAGTTCTTC
CASSQNTGLAYNEQFF
>-|TRBJ2-3|TRBV9|TRBD2
TGTGCCAGCAGCTTCATAGCGGGGAGCACAGATACGCAGTATTTT
CASSFIAGSTDTQYF
>-|TRBJ2-7|TRBV14|-
TGTGCCAGCAGCCAAGATCGGCTGGGAGACGAGCAGTACTTC
CASSQDRLGDEQYF
>-|TRBJ2-7|TRBV23-1|-
TGCGCCAGCAGTCTGGGCTACGAGCAGTACTTC
CASSLGYEQYF
>-|TRBJ1-4|TRBV6-6|-
TGTGCCAGCTTAAGGGGCTTGGGGGTTGAAAAACTGTTTTTT
CASLRGLGVEKLFF
>-|TRBJ2-7|TRBV5-4|-
TGTGCCAGCAGCCCGTGGACCGACCACGAGCAGTACTTC
CASSPWTDHEQYF
>-|TRBJ2-3|TRBV4-2|TRBD2
TGTGCCAGCGAGGGTCCTAGCGGGGGGGCCGGAGCAGATACGCAGTATTTT
CASEGPSGGAGADTQYF
>-|TRBJ1-2|TRBV28|-
TGTGCCAGCAGTTCCAGGAATGAGGATGGCTACACCTTC
CASSSRNEDGYTF
>-|TRBJ2-7|TRBV29-1|TRBD2
TGCAGCGCAACCGGGGGAGGGTCCTACGAGCAGTACTTC
CSATGGGSYEQYF
>-|TRBJ2-4|TRBV4-2|TRBD2
TGTGCCAGCAGCCCCTTATGGGTTGGCGGGAGGGCCGGGGACATTCAGTACTTC
CASSPLWVGGRAGDIQYF
>-|TRBJ1-3|TRBV2|-
TGTGCCAGCAGTGGGGCGCCAGGAAACACCATATATTTT
CASSGAPGNTIYF
>-|TRBJ2-3|TRBV11-2|TRBD1
TGTGCCAGCAGCGAACAGGGGGCCATAGAAAGTACGCAGTATTTT
CASSEQGAIESTQYF
>-|TRBJ2-3|TRBV29-1|TRBD2
TGCAGCGTTGATTCTCTAGCGGGCCCGCCAGATACGCAGTATTTT
CSVDSLAGPPDTQYF
>-|TRBJ2-1|TRBV27|TRBD2
TGTGCCAGCTCCCCAACAGCGGGATACTACAATGAGCAGTTCTTC
CASSPTAGYYNEQFF
>-|TRBJ2-5|TRBV11-1|TRBD1
TGTGCCAGCAGCCCGAGGACAGGGCAGCAAGAGACCCAGTACTTC
CASSPRTGQQETQYF
>-|TRBJ1-1|TRBV9|-
TGTGCCAGCAGCGTAGCCGGGGGGGACGGCTTTATGAACACTGAAGCTTTCTTT
CASSVAGGDGFMNTEAFF
>many|TRBJ2-7|TRBV5-5|-
TGTGCCAGCAGCCAGAGTAACAGCGAGAAGTACGAGCAGTACTTC
CASSQSNSEKYEQYF
>-|TRBJ1-6|TRBV15|TRBD1
TGTGCCACCAGCAACTCCGGGACAGGGGGCAGGTCACCCCTCCACTTT
CATSNSGTGGRSPLHF
>-|TRBJ1-3|TRBV18|-
TGTGCCAGCTCACCAAGGCCGGGTACTAATACCCTAAAGGGAAACACCATATATTTT
CASSPRPGTNTLKGNTIYF
>-|TRBJ2-1|TRBV27|TRBD2
TGTGCCAGCAGTTTATGGGGACTAGCGGGAGTGGGAGGTGAGCAGTTCTTC
CASSLWGLAGVGGEQFF
>-|TRBJ1-3|TRBV4-1|-
TGCGCCAGCAGCCAAGAGGTGCATGGAAACACCATATATTTT
CASSQEVHGNTIYF
>few|TRBJ2-7|TRBV14|TRBD2
TGTGCCAGCAGCCAAAATAGCGGGAGGAACCACGAGCAGTACTTC
CASSQNSGRNHEQYF
>-|TRBJ2-7|TRBV27|-
TGTGCCAGCAGCCCAGGGGTCGGCAGTTCATCCTACGAGCAGTACTTC
CASSPGVGSSSYEQYF
>-|TRBJ2-3|TRBV29-1|TRBD2
TGCAGCCAACGGGAGGACGCAGATACGCAGTATTTT
CSQREDADTQYF
>-|TRBJ1-3|TRBV2|-
TGTGCCAGCAGTGAGCAGGCCCTCTCTGGAAACACCATATATTTT
CASSEQALSGNTIYF
>-|TRBJ2-7|TRBV4-1|-
TGCGCCAGCAGCCAACAACTAGAGCCCTACGAGCAGTACTTC
CASSQQLEPYEQYF
>-|TRBJ2-7|TRBV18|-
TGTGCCAGCTCACCAACAGGGCACGAGCAGTACTTC
CASSPTGHEQYF
>once|TRBJ2-3|TRBV19|-
TGTGCCAGTAGGCGTTTGGGGACAGATACGCAGTATTTT
CASRRLGTDTQYF
>-|TRBJ1-2|TRBV5-1|-
TGCGCCAGCAGCTTGGCCAATAACTATGGCTACACCTTC
CASSLANNYGYTF
>few|TRBJ2-3|TRBV7-7|-
TGTGCTAGCAGCCCTAACTCAGGATTCACAGATACGCAGTATTTT
CASSPNSGFTDTQYF
>-|TRBJ2-1|TRBV7-8|-
TGTGCCAGCCTTCCTAGGTCGGCTTCCTACAATGAGCAGTTCTTC
CASLPRSASYNEQFF
>-|TRBJ1-5|TRBV19|TRBD1
TGTGCCAGTGCTGGACAGGGTCTCGGCAATCAGCCCCAGCATTTT
CASAGQGLGNQPQHF
>-|TRBJ1-3|TRBV4-1|-
TGCGCCAGCAGCCAAGAGGTTTCGGCGCCCCGAAACACCATATATTTT
CASSQEVSAPRNTIYF
>once|TRBJ1-5|TRBV5-7|TRBD1
TGTGCCAGCAGCCAAAGAGGACAGGGAATGGGACAGCCCCAGCATTTT
CASSQRGQGMGQPQHF
>-|TRBJ2-5|TRBV4-2|TRBD2
TGTGCCAGCAGCCAAGTTCCAGGGCTAGCGGAAGAAGAAGAGACCCAGTACTTC
CASSQVPGLAEEEETQYF
>-|TRBJ1-2|TRBV5-1|TRBD1
TGCGCCAGCAGCCTGACAGGGGACTATGGCTACACCTTC
CASSLTGDYGYTF
>-|TRBJ2-7|TRBV27|-
TGTGCCAGCAGTGTAAACAGGCCCTCCTACGAGCAGTACTTC
CASSVNRPSYEQYF
>-|TRBJ2-3|TRBV19|-
TGTGCCAGTAGCCCTGACTTGGATACGCAGTATTTT
CASSPDLDTQYF
>-|TRBJ2-3|TRBV6-5|TRBD2
TGTGCCAGCAGTTTATCCAGCGGGGGGGGCACAGATACGCAGTATTTT
CASSLSSGGGTDTQYF
>-|TRBJ2-1|TRBV11-3|TRBD1
TGTGCCAGCAGCCCGCTTGGGACAGGGCATGCGGGTGAGCAGTTCTTC
CASSPLGTGHAGEQFF
>-|TRBJ2-7|TRBV6-1|-
TGTGCCAGCATCCAGAACTGGGGATCGGAGAACGAGCAGTACTTC
CASIQNWGSENEQYF
>-|TRBJ2-3|TRBV11-2|TRBD2
TGTGCCAGCAGCTTCGTAGCGGGAGGTTGGGATACGCAGTATTTT
CASSFVAGGWDTQYF
>-|TRBJ1-6|TRBV28|-
TGTGCCAGCAACAGGGAAAATTCACCCCTCCACTTT
CASNRENSPLHF
>few|TRBJ2-1|TRBV29-1|-
TGCAGCGTTGAAGGGTTCAATGAGCAGTTCTTC
CSVEGFNEQFF
>once|TRBJ2-7|TRBV5-1|-
TGCGCCAGCAGCTTTTCGGCAGGGGCCTCCTACGAGCAGTACTTC
CASSFSAGASYEQYF
>-|TRBJ1-4|TRBV2|TRBD1
TGTGCCAGCAGTGAAGGACAGGGAGCACTAGCCGAAAAACTGTTTTTT
CASSEGQGALAEKLFF
>few|TRBJ2-1|TRBV7-9|TRBD2
TGTGCCAGCAGCTTGGGGGCGGGAGGGCGGAATGAGCAGTTCTTC
CASSLGAGGRNEQFF
>-|TRBJ2-7|TRBV4-1|TRBD1
TGCGCCAGCAGCCAACCAGACAGGGGGAGGGAGCAGTACTTC
CASSQPDRGREQYF
>-|TRBJ1-3|TRBV6-5|-
TGTGCCAGCAGTTACTCGGGCGTCCGAGGCGTATATTTT
CASSYSGVRGVYF
>-|TRBJ2-1|TRBV7-9|TRBD2
TGTGCCAGCACCTTGGCCGGGACTAGTCCCAATGAGCAGTTCTTC
CASTLAGTSPNEQFF
>-|TRBJ2-6|TRBV19|-
TGTGCCAGTAGTCCGGCTGGGGCCAACGTCCTGACTTTC
CASSPAGANVLTF